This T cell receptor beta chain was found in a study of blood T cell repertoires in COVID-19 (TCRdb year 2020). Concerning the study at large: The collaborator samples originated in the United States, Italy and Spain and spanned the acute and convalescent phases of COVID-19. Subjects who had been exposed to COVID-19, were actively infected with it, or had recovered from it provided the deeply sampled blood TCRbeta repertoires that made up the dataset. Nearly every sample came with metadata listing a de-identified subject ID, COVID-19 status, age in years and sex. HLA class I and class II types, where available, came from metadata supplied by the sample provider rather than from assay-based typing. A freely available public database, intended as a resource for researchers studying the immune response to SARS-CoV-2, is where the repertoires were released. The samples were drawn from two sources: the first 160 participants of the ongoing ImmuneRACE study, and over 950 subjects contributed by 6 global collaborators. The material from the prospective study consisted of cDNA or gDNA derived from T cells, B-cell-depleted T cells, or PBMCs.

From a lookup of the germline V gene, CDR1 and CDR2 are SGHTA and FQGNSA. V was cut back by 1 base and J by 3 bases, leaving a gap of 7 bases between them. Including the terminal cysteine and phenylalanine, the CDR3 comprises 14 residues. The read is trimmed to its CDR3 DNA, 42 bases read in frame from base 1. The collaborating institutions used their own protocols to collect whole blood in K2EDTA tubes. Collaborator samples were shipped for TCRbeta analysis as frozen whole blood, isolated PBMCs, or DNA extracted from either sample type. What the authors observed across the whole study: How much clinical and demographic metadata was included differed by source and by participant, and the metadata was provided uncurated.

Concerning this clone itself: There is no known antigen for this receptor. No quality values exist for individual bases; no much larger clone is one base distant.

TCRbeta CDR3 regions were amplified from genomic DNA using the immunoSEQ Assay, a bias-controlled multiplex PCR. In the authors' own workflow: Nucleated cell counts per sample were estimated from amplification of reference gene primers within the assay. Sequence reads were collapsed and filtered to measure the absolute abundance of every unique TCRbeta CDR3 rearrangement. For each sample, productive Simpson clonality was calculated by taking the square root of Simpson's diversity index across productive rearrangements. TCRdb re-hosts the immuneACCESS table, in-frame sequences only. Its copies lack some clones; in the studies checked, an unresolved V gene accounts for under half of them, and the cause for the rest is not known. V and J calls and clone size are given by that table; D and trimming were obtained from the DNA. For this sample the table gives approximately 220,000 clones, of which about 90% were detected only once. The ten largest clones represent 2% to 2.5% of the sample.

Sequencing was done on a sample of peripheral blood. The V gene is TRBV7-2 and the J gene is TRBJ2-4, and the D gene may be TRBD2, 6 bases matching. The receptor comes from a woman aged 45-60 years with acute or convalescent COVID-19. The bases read TGTGCCAGCAGCTTAGGGGGAGGCAAAAACATTCAGTACTTC. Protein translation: CASSLGGGKNIQYF.